Given below is one TCR beta chain in context. Assay: immunoSEQ multiplex PCR; the TCRdb copy retains only in-frame clones and omits some. There are some 45,000 clones in the sample; roughly 94% occur only once, and around 1.4% lies in the top ten. The entry originates in a study of graft-versus-host responses after intestinal transplantation. Germline V gene sequence: CDR1 LNHDA, CDR2 SQIVND (reference sequence). Losses at the gene ends were 5 bases for V and 4 bases for J; bases not matched to a gene: 4. The CDR3 runs 14 residues. Sequenced here: PBMCs, sampled approximately 340 days after intestinal transplant. The clonotype originates from a human patient who received an intestinal transplant, so some T cells may come from the graft donor. This chain connects TRBV19 to TRBJ2-2; 7 bases map to TRBD1. The DNA for the CDR3 is TGTGCCAGTAGTTTGGGGACAGTCACCGGGGAGCTGTTTTTT. Encoded protein: CASSLGTVTGELFF.